Listed below are T cell receptor beta chains from one sample, sequenced in a study of shared clonotypes between healthy human individuals. TCRdb's copy holds only in-frame clones and misses some; the assay was immunoSEQ multiplex PCR. The profile covers about 2.2 million clones, with roughly 93% appearing a single time and approximately 1.7% taken by the ten largest. Sequenced material: naive CD8+ T cells from PBMCs. Receptors were obtained from a man aged 18 to 29 in good health. Some clones in this sample may be carry-over from other donors' samples. CDR3s include the opening cysteine and the closing phenylalanine or tryptophan. The D gene is left open where the match is weak. Only some rows state a clone size, as once, few, many or a class for expanded clones.

d_gene: NA
abundance: NA
j_gene: TRBJ1-3
v_gene: TRBV7-8
CDR3aa: CASSLARGNGNTIYF
CDR3nt: TGTGCCAGCAGCTTAGCGCGGGGGAATGGAAACACCATATATTTT

d_gene: NA
abundance: NA
j_gene: TRBJ1-1
v_gene: TRBV6-1
CDR3aa: CASMGRTNTEAFF
CDR3nt: TGTGCCAGCATGGGCAGGACTAATACTGAAGCTTTCTTT

d_gene: NA
abundance: NA
j_gene: TRBJ2-1
v_gene: TRBV29-1
CDR3aa: CSVPSTEQFF
CDR3nt: TGCAGCGTTCCCAGCACAGAGCAGTTCTTC

d_gene: TRBD2
abundance: NA
j_gene: TRBJ2-3
v_gene: TRBV9
CDR3aa: CASSAGTSGTDTQYF
CDR3nt: TGTGCCAGCAGCGCAGGGACTAGCGGCACAGATACGCAGTATTTT

d_gene: NA
abundance: NA
j_gene: TRBJ1-5
v_gene: TRBV27
CDR3aa: CASRQNGGQPQHF
CDR3nt: TGTGCCAGCCGTCAAAATGGAGGGCAGCCCCAGCATTTT

d_gene: NA
abundance: NA
j_gene: TRBJ2-7
v_gene: TRBV29-1
CDR3aa: CSACTGPSYEQYF
CDR3nt: TGCAGCGCTTGCACCGGCCCTTCCTACGAGCAGTACTTC

d_gene: NA
abundance: NA
j_gene: TRBJ1-2
v_gene: TRBV14
CDR3aa: CASSQGRTYGYTF
CDR3nt: TGTGCCAGCAGCCAGGGCAGGACCTATGGCTACACCTTC

d_gene: NA
abundance: NA
j_gene: TRBJ1-1
v_gene: TRBV10-3
CDR3aa: CAISERTLNTEAFF
CDR3nt: TGTGCCATCAGTGAAAGGACACTGAACACTGAAGCTTTCTTT

d_gene: NA
abundance: NA
j_gene: TRBJ1-2
v_gene: TRBV11-2
CDR3aa: CASSLVRSNYGYTF
CDR3nt: TGTGCCAGCAGCTTAGTACGGTCAAACTATGGCTACACCTTC

d_gene: NA
abundance: NA
j_gene: TRBJ2-1
v_gene: TRBV9
CDR3aa: CASSVGGEQFF
CDR3nt: TGTGCCAGCAGCGTAGGAGGGGAGCAGTTCTTC

d_gene: TRBD1
abundance: NA
j_gene: TRBJ1-1
v_gene: TRBV4-1
CDR3aa: CASSRLQGAEAFF
CDR3nt: TGCGCCAGCAGCCGATTACAGGGGGCTGAAGCTTTCTTT

d_gene: NA
abundance: NA
j_gene: TRBJ2-5
v_gene: TRBV27
CDR3aa: CASSLSQGLETQYF
CDR3nt: TGTGCCAGCAGTTTATCGCAAGGGCTCGAGACCCAGTACTTC

d_gene: NA
abundance: NA
j_gene: TRBJ2-7
v_gene: TRBV2
CDR3aa: CASSEVGATKYEQYF
CDR3nt: TGTGCCAGCAGTGAAGTTGGAGCTACCAAGTACGAGCAGTACTTC

d_gene: NA
abundance: NA
j_gene: TRBJ2-5
v_gene: TRBV10-3
CDR3aa: CAISASSGETQYF
CDR3nt: TGTGCCATATCTGCTAGCTCGGGAGAGACCCAGTACTTC

d_gene: NA
abundance: once
j_gene: TRBJ1-4
v_gene: TRBV4-1
CDR3aa: CASSQVVAARNEKLFF
CDR3nt: TGCGCCAGCAGCCAAGTCGTGGCAGCTAGAAATGAAAAACTGTTTTTT

d_gene: NA
abundance: NA
j_gene: TRBJ1-1
v_gene: TRBV15
CDR3aa: CATSPEGRRDTEAFF
CDR3nt: TGTGCCACCAGCCCGGAAGGCAGGAGGGACACTGAAGCTTTCTTT

d_gene: TRBD2
abundance: NA
j_gene: TRBJ2-2
v_gene: TRBV15
CDR3aa: CATSSGTSGRITGELFF
CDR3nt: TGTGCCACCAGCAGTGGGACTAGCGGGAGGATCACCGGGGAGCTGTTTTTT

d_gene: NA
abundance: NA
j_gene: TRBJ2-7
v_gene: TRBV10-3
CDR3aa: CAISSDRIDEQYF
CDR3nt: TGTGCCATCAGTAGCGACAGGATCGACGAGCAGTACTTC

d_gene: NA
abundance: once
j_gene: TRBJ2-7
v_gene: TRBV28
CDR3aa: CASSPVAVTYEQYF
CDR3nt: TGTGCCAGCAGTCCGGTAGCGGTAACCTACGAGCAGTACTTC

d_gene: NA
abundance: NA
j_gene: TRBJ1-2
v_gene: TRBV28
CDR3aa: CASSGAPLDYGYTF
CDR3nt: TGTGCCAGCAGCGGGGCGCCTTTGGACTATGGCTACACCTTC

d_gene: TRBD2
abundance: NA
j_gene: TRBJ2-6
v_gene: TRBV4-2
CDR3aa: CASSHPGTSGSTGANVLTF
CDR3nt: TGTGCCAGCAGCCATCCCGGGACTAGCGGGAGCACTGGGGCCAACGTCCTGACTTTC